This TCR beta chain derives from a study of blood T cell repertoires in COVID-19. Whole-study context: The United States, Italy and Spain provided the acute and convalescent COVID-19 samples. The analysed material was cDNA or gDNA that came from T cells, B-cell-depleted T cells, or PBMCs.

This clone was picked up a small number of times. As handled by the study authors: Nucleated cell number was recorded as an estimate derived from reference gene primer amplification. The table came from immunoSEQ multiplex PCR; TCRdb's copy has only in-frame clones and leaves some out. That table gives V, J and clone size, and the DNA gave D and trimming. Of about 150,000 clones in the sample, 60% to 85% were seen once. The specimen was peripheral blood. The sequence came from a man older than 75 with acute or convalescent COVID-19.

The CDR3 sequence is CASSPLGVATNEKLFF. CDR3 nucleotides: TGTGCCAGCAGTCCCCTCGGGGTGGCAACTAATGAAAAACTGTTTTTT. The chain links TRBV28 to TRBJ1-4; D is uncertain. This CDR3 has 16 residues. V gave up 5 bases and J gave up 0 bases, with 13 bases separating them. Germline V gene lookup returns CDR1 MDHEN and CDR2 SYDVKM. Full variable domain (missing parts from reference TRBV28 and TRBJ1-4): DVKVTQSSRYLVKRTGEKVFLECVQDMDHENMFWYRQDPGLGLRLIYFSYDVKMKEKGDIPEGYSVSREKKERFSLILESASTNQTSMYLCASSPLGVATNEKLFFGSGTQLSVL.